These 24 T cell receptor beta chains came from one sample sequenced in a study of graft-versus-host responses after intestinal transplantation (dated by TCRdb to the early 2020s). The antigens of these receptors remain unknown. The time point label, as the study defines it: cells obtained before transplantation from donor or recipient. Library preparation used the immunoSEQ multiplex PCR assay. As stored in TCRdb, this immuneACCESS dataset retains in-frame rearrangements with V and J assigned. A fraction of the clones does not appear; measured against another copy, unresolved V genes explain less than half of the discrepancy, and the remainder lacks a known reason. The sample table shows tens of thousands of clones, and roughly nine tenths are seen once. The biggest ten clones account for approximately 0.54% of the sample. The specimen was unstimulated CD8+ T cells sorted from spleen or lymph node cells, collected before intestinal transplant. The origin of the receptors is a human donor who received an intestinal transplant.

This chain connects TRBV2 to TRBJ2-7, with 9 positions matching TRBD1. Losses at the gene ends were 6 bases for V and 6 bases for J; bases not matched to a gene: 6. The CDR3 loop spans 13 amino acids. Per germline, CDR1 SNHLY and CDR2 FYNNEI. The CDR3 nucleotides read TGTGCCAGCAGGGGACAGGGTGGGGTCGAGCAGTACTTC. Its translation: CASRGQGGVEQYF.

The rearrangement joins TRBV5-1 to TRBJ2-5; 16 bases match TRBD2. This CDR3 has 17 residues. Germline CDR1 is SGHRS and CDR2 is YFSETQ. V lost 4 bases, J lost 4 bases, and 7 bases stayed unmatched. The CDR3 region is CASSQGTSGGALETQYF. CDR3 nucleotides: TGCGCCAGCAGCCAAGGGACTAGCGGGGGGGCCCTAGAGACCCAGTACTTC.

This clone was found a few times. In DNA, the CDR3 is TGCGCCAGCAGCCCAAGCACGGACAGGGGTGGCTACACCTTC. This gives the protein CASSPSTDRGGYTF. This chain joins TRBV4-1 and TRBJ1-2, with 9 bases lining up with TRBD1. Germline CDR1 reads MGHRA; CDR2 reads YSYEKL. The CDR3 totals 14 residues. V shed 4 bases, J shed 7 bases, and the junction held 7 bases outside the gene matches.

V gene TRBV25-1 combines with J gene TRBJ2-5, with a weak D call TRBD1 (5 bases). CDR1 MGHDK and CDR2 SYGVNS come from the germline V gene. The V end was cut by 3 bases, the J end by 4 bases, with 15 bases between. This CDR3 is 15 amino acids long. The DNA for the CDR3 is TGTGCCAGCAGTGACTCAAACAGGTGGGGAGAGACCCAGTACTTC. This gives the protein CASSDSNRWGETQYF. Filled out from reference TRBV25-1 and TRBJ2-5, the complete variable domain reads EADIYQTPRYLVIGTGKKITLECSQTMGHDKMYWYQQDPGMELHLIHYSYGVNSTEKGDLSSESTVSRIRTEHFPLTLESARPSHTSQYLCASSDSNRWGETQYFGPGTRLLVL.

The gene calls are TRBV6-5 and TRBJ1-6; D might be TRBD1 (6 bases). Germline CDR1 is MNHEY and CDR2 is SVGAGI. This CDR3 has 15 residues. Trimming took off 0 bases at V and 10 bases at J, with 13 bases between the two ends. CDR3 sequence: CASSYSRGAGSPLHF. As DNA, the CDR3 is TGTGCCAGCAGTTACTCGCGGGGGGCAGGATCACCCCTCCACTTT.

This chain links TRBV30 with TRBJ2-3, with D maybe TRBD1 (5 bases). Deletions cut 2 bases from V and 0 bases from J, with 6 bases between. The CDR3 sequence is 13 residues long. The V gene's germline CDR1 is GTSNPN and CDR2 SVGIG (reference sequence). Here the CDR3 DNA reads TGTGCCTGGAGTACAGGAAGCACAGATACGCAGTATTTT. Its protein is CAWSTGSTDTQYF.

The chain combines TRBV11-2 with TRBJ2-7; D is ambiguous. Per the germline V gene, CDR1 is SGHAT and CDR2 is FQNNGV. V shed 6 bases and J shed 4 bases, with 7 bases lying between them. This CDR3 is built from 11 residues. The CDR3 region has the DNA TGTGCCAGCAGTGAACAATACGAGCAGTACTTC. Its protein product is CASSEQYEQYF.

This clone was observed a single time. V gene TRBV28 combines with J gene TRBJ2-3; TRBD2 matches at 12 bases. V lost 2 bases, J lost 4 bases, and 4 bases stayed unmatched. The CDR3 has 16 residues. CDR1 and CDR2 from the germline V gene are MDHEN and SYDVKM. The CDR3 nucleotides are TGTGCCAGCAGTTTAGTACTAGCGGGAGGAGCAGATACGCAGTATTTT. It codes for CASSLVLAGGADTQYF.

This chain links TRBV7-9 with TRBJ1-2, with D tentatively TRBD1 (6 bases). CDR3 length equals 14 residues. In germline, CDR1 is SEHNR, CDR2 FQNEAQ (reference sequence). The V end lost 0 bases, the J end lost 4 bases, and 9 bases lay between the germline ends. CDR3 DNA sequence: TGTGCCAGCAGCTTAGCGCTGACAGGCTATGGCTACACCTTC. Encoded protein: CASSLALTGYGYTF.

The V gene is TRBV9, the J gene TRBJ2-7; TRBD2 might be the D (6 bases). V lost 1 base and J lost 0, with 14 bases in between. There are 16 residues in the CDR3. The germline V gene has CDR1 SGDLS and CDR2 YYNGEE. CDR3: CASSVSGEGGSYEQYF. The CDR3 bases are TGTGCCAGCAGCGTAAGTGGCGAGGGAGGCTCCTACGAGCAGTACTTC.

This chain connects TRBV9 to TRBJ2-3, with 9 bases aligning to TRBD2. Germline CDR1 is SGDLS and CDR2 is YYNGEE. Unmatched junction bases numbered 5, after V lost 0 bases and J lost 3 bases. This CDR3 has 16 amino acids. CDR3 sequence (DNA): TGTGCCAGCAGCGTAGAGGGCGGGGGGGCAACAGATACGCAGTATTTT. This translates into CASSVEGGGATDTQYF. The variable domain in full, completed from reference TRBV9 and TRBJ2-3, reads DSGVTQTPKHLITATGQRVTLRCSPRSGDLSVYWYQQSLDQGLQFLIQYYNGEERAKGNILERFSAQQFPDLHSELNLSSLELGDSALYFCASSVEGGGATDTQYFGPGTRLTVL.

The rearrangement joins TRBV7-2 to TRBJ1-4; D uncertain. CDR3 size: 14 residues. Trimming pared 4 bases from V and 3 bases from J, leaving 9 bases between. Germline lookup yields CDR1 SGHTA and CDR2 FQGNSA. CDR3 sequence reads: CASSYSGANEKLFF. In DNA, the CDR3 is TGTGCCAGCAGCTACTCGGGTGCTAATGAAAAACTGTTTTTT.

The chain is built from TRBV5-6 and TRBJ1-5; D not certain. CDR1 and CDR2 from the germline V gene are SGHDT and YYEEEE. This CDR3 is built from 19 residues. Trimming took 1 base from V and 2 from J, leaving 22 bases between them. In DNA form, the CDR3 reads TGTGCCAGCAGCTTGAGGTTTGACGAGAGGGCCGAGGGCAATCAGCCCCAGCATTTT. Residues: CASSLRFDERAEGNQPQHF.

The gene calls are TRBV4-1 and TRBJ2-7; 7 nucleotides line up with TRBD1. The germline V gene has CDR1 MGHRA and CDR2 YSYEKL. The CDR3 loop spans 15 amino acids. The ends lost 4 bases at V and 0 bases at J; junction bases unmatched: 6. This chain's CDR3 is CASSRTGTDSYEQYF. DNA for the CDR3: TGCGCCAGCAGCCGGACCGGGACAGACTCCTACGAGCAGTACTTC.

This chain connects TRBV27 to TRBJ2-1; 7 bases line up with TRBD2. CDR1 MNHEY and CDR2 SMNVEV come from the germline V gene (reference sequence). Trimming removed 3 bases from V and 6 bases from J; junction bases left unmatched: 5. The CDR3 has 14 amino acids. The CDR3 protein is CASSFGGTTNEQFF. CDR3 DNA: TGTGCCAGCAGTTTCGGCGGGACTACCAATGAGCAGTTCTTC.

V and J are TRBV5-1 and TRBJ2-7; possibly TRBD1 for D (6 bases). This CDR3 has 15 amino acids. Germline values: CDR1 SGHRS, CDR2 YFSETQ. V shed 6 bases and J shed 0 bases, with 16 bases lying between them. DNA of the CDR3: TGCGCCAGCACCTGGAGTGGGGGCCCCTCCTACGAGCAGTACTTC. This encodes CASTWSGGPSYEQYF.

This clone was detected a few times. The rearrangement joins TRBV4-3 to TRBJ1-1, with D uncertain. Trimming shortened V by 0 bases and J by 5 bases, and 13 bases separated the two germline ends. Germline V CDR1 and CDR2: LGHNA, YSLEER. The CDR3 consists of 15 residues. The CDR3 DNA reads TGCGCCAGCAGCCAAGATTTACGGAGTGGAACTGAAGCTTTCTTT. This sequence encodes CASSQDLRSGTEAFF.

This clone is a singleton in its sample. CDR3 region: CATRQPTDTQYF. The CDR3 bases are TGTGCCACCCGACAGCCCACAGATACGCAGTATTTT. The chain carries TRBV6-5 and TRBJ2-3; TRBD1 might be the D (5 bases). The V end was cut by 10 bases, the J end by 2 bases, with 10 bases between. Germline V gene data show CDR1 as MNHEY and CDR2 as SVGAGI. This CDR3 is 12 amino acids long.

This chain links TRBV2 with TRBJ2-2; 14 positions agree with TRBD2. The CDR3 runs to 18 residues. The junction had 8 bases not matched to a gene; V was cut back by 5 bases and J by 3 bases. CDR1 and CDR2 from the germline V gene are SNHLY and FYNNEI. CDR3 bases: TGTGCCAGCAGTCTACGGGGACTAGCGGGGGCCTACACCGGGGAGCTGTTTTTT. This encodes CASSLRGLAGAYTGELFF.

This chain uses TRBV7-9 with TRBJ1-3, with no clear D. Trimming took 3 bases from V and 5 from J, leaving 5 bases between them. CDR1 and CDR2 from the germline V gene are SEHNR and FQNEAQ (reference sequence). The CDR3 runs to 12 residues. CDR3 in amino acids: CASSFGRNTIYF. The CDR3 coding sequence is TGTGCCAGCAGCTTCGGTAGAAACACCATATATTTT.

The V call is TRBV19, the J call TRBJ1-5; 12 bases agree with TRBD1. The CDR3 extends over 17 amino acids. The V segment lost 5 bases and the J segment 2 bases; nucleotides outside the gene matches: 7. Germline CDR1 reads LNHDA; CDR2 reads SQIVND (reference sequence). This chain's CDR3 is CASSPGTGGAGNQPQHF. The CDR3 nucleotides are TGTGCCAGTAGTCCGGGGACAGGGGGCGCCGGCAATCAGCCCCAGCATTTT.

This chain joins TRBV2 and TRBJ2-3, with 12 bases identical to TRBD2. This CDR3 region has 16 residues. The V gene end was trimmed by 7 bases and the J gene end by 0 bases; junction bases not matched to a gene: 5. Germline loops: CDR1 SNHLY, CDR2 FYNNEI. CDR3 sequence: CASKELAGGSTDTQYF. Here the CDR3 DNA reads TGTGCCAGCAAAGAGCTAGCGGGAGGGAGCACAGATACGCAGTATTTT.

This clone was seen just once. This sequence joins TRBV4-1 and TRBJ1-2; D might be TRBD1 (6 bases). The V gene's germline CDR1 is MGHRA and CDR2 YSYEKL. The ends were cut back, 2 bases at V and 2 bases at J, with 9 bases in the middle. The CDR3 spans 14 residues. This CDR3 reads CASSQLDSNYGYTF. CDR3 bases: TGCGCCAGCAGCCAACTGGACAGCAACTATGGCTACACCTTC.

This clone was recorded only once. The genes are TRBV10-2 and TRBJ2-2; D ambiguous. CDR3 length equals 10 residues. CDR1 is WSHSY, CDR2 SAAADI, per germline. V lost 8 bases, J lost 8 bases, and 6 bases lay in between. In nucleotides, the CDR3 is TGCGCCAGCTTTATGGGGGAGCTGTTTTTT. The encoded protein is CASFMGELFF.